This entry describes one T cell receptor beta chain. Its antigen is unknown. The ends lost 5 bases at V and 11 bases at J; junction bases unmatched: 14. The CDR3 sequence is 14 residues long. Germline lookup yields CDR1 MDHEN and CDR2 SYDVKM. This specimen belongs to a study of cytomegalovirus exposure and HLA in healthy donors. Background on the study: Previous work identified around 120 million unique TCR beta sequences from about 179 million T cells. Early on, a data release was issued that held roughly 80 million unique TCRs from HLA-typed donors. Study-level points and caveats: A later analysis revealed that TCR association rates differed between HLA loci, peaking at DRB1 and bottoming out at HLA-C.

PCR used 60 Vbeta primers and 13 Jbeta primers. TCRdb's copy holds only in-frame clones and misses some; the assay was immunoSEQ multiplex PCR. The sample yields 250,000 to 350,000 clones, roughly 85% seen once. The sequence derives from a man aged 40-49 years in good health and CMV-seropositive. This chain connects TRBV28 to TRBJ2-5; 7 bases fit TRBD2. The sample consisted of PBMCs. The CDR3 DNA reads as TGTGCCAGCAGTCCCTTCCAACTAGCGAAAGAGCAGTACTTC. Amino acid sequence: CASSPFQLAKEQYF.